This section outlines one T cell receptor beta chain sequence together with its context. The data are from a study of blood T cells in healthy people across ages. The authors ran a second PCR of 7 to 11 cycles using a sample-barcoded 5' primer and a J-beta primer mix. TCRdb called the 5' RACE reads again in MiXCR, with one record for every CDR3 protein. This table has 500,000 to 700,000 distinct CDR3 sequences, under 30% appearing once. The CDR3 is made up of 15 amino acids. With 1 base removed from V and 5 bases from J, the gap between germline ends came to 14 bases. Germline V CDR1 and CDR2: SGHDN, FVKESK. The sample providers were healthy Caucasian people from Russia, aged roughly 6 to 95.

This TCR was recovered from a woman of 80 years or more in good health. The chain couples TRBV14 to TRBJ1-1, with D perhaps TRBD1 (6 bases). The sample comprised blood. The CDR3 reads CASSQVRGWGTEAFF. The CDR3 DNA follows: TGTGCCAGCAGCCAAGTCAGGGGATGGGGTACTGAAGCTTTCTTT.